Listed here are 29 T cell receptor beta chains from one sample, sequenced in a study of blood T cell repertoires in COVID-19. The protocol was immunoSEQ multiplex PCR, while the TCRdb copy is restricted to in-frame clones and leaves out a portion. The table records 250,000 to 300,000 clones, over 75% of them present only once. The specimen sequenced was peripheral blood. Every receptor here comes from a man aged 45-60 years with active or convalescent COVID-19.

The chain recombines TRBV5-3 with TRBJ2-6, with TRBD1 matching over 7 bases. TRBV5-3 carries the ORF label, with uncertain function. V lost 5 bases, J lost 14 bases, and 4 bases stayed unmatched. The CDR3 is 11 residues long. The CDR3 DNA reads TGTGCCAGAAGGGCCAGGGGGTTCCTGACTTTC. As protein: CARRARGFLTF.

The chain combines TRBV12-3 or TRBV12-4 with TRBJ2-1; 8 bases fit TRBD2. V trimming: 6 bases; J trimming: 10 bases; junction bases outside the gene matches: 8. CDR3 length: 13 amino acids. The DNA for the CDR3 is TGTGCCAGCAGCTTACGGGCGGGAGGAGAGCAGTTCTTC. This translates into CASSLRAGGEQFF.

The genes are TRBV6-1 and TRBJ2-7; a possible D gene is TRBD1 (6 bases). CDR1 is MNHNS and CDR2 is SASEGT in the germline V gene. Trimming removed 1 base from V and 4 bases from J, with 14 bases in between. The CDR3 consists of 15 residues. CDR3 bases: TGTGCCAGCAGTGAAGGCGGCAGGGGTTTATACGAGCAGTACTTC. Translating gives CASSEGGRGLYEQYF.

The chain is built from TRBV7-6 and TRBJ2-2, with 9 positions matching TRBD1. The V and J ends lost 2 bases and 4 bases, in that order; junction bases with no gene match: 5. This CDR3 comprises 16 residues. Germline lookup yields CDR1 SGHVS and CDR2 FNYEAQ. The CDR3 protein is CASSLLGTGRTGELFF. The CDR3 DNA is TGTGCCAGCAGCTTACTGGGGACAGGGCGCACCGGGGAGCTGTTTTTT.

The chain uses TRBV7-2 and TRBJ2-7; D perhaps matches TRBD2 (6 bases). The germline V and J ends were trimmed by 3 bases and 4 bases, with 13 bases remaining between them. CDR1 and CDR2 from the germline V gene are SGHTA and FQGNSA. This CDR3 is built from 14 residues. The CDR3 loop reads CASSFYAGPYEQYF. DNA for the CDR3: TGTGCCAGCAGCTTCTATGCGGGGCCTTACGAGCAGTACTTC.

The chain combines TRBV5-1 with TRBJ2-1, with TRBD2 matching over 9 bases. CDR3 length: 16 residues. V was pared by 0 bases and J by 9 bases, with 10 bases of the junction left unmatched. Germline V gene lookup returns CDR1 SGHRS and CDR2 YFSETQ. CDR3 loop: CASSLATSGPRGEQFF. CDR3 nucleotides: TGCGCCAGCAGCTTGGCTACTAGCGGGCCGCGGGGTGAGCAGTTCTTC.

The chain recombines TRBV24-1 with TRBJ1-1; a possible D gene is TRBD1 (5 bases). The CDR3 length is 12 residues. V was pared by 7 bases and J by 5 bases, with 10 bases between. CDR1 and CDR2 from the germline V gene are KGHDR and SFDVKD. The CDR3 here is CATSGGTTEAFF. CDR3 in DNA: TGTGCCACCAGCGGGGGAACGACTGAAGCTTTCTTT.

This clone was seen a handful of times. V usage is TRBV7-3 and J usage is TRBJ2-5; perhaps TRBD2 as D (6 bases). This CDR3 comprises 16 residues. Germline V gene lookup returns CDR1 SGHTA and CDR2 FQGTGA. V lost 0 bases and J lost 1, with 12 bases in between. CDR3 sequence (DNA): TGTGCCAGCAGCTTAACGGGAGCGGGTGCCCAAGAGACCCAGTACTTC. This encodes CASSLTGAGAQETQYF.

The chain couples TRBV18 to TRBJ2-7; D is perhaps TRBD2 (5 bases). This CDR3 region has 15 residues. Germline V gene lookup returns CDR1 KGHSH and CDR2 LQKENI. Trimming took off 3 bases at V and 4 bases at J, with 16 bases between the two ends. CDR3 sequence: CASSPAGNGVYEQYF. CDR3 nucleotides: TGTGCCAGCTCACCGGCCGGGAATGGAGTTTACGAGCAGTACTTC.

The chain couples TRBV2 to TRBJ2-7, with 9 bases lining up with TRBD2. The CDR3 covers 13 residues. Per the germline V gene, CDR1 is SNHLY and CDR2 is FYNNEI. V lost 7 bases, J lost 6 bases, and 7 bases stayed unmatched. CDR3 coding DNA: TGTGCCAGCACCTTAGCGGGAGAGGGCGAGCAGTACTTC. Residues: CASTLAGEGEQYF.

The V and J genes are TRBV7-6 and TRBJ1-2; 7 positions agree with TRBD1. Germline V gene sequence: CDR1 SGHVS, CDR2 FNYEAQ. The V segment lost 3 bases and the J segment 5 bases; nucleotides outside the gene matches: 9. The CDR3 has 15 residues. The DNA of the CDR3 is TGTGCCAGCAGCTTCCGGGACAGCTTCACTTATGGCTACACCTTC. Translation: CASSFRDSFTYGYTF.

This chain uses TRBV6-5 with TRBJ2-1; TRBD2 matches 13 bases. With 6 bases clipped from V and 7 bases from J, the junction kept 3 bases outside the gene matches. The germline V gene encodes CDR1 MNHEY and CDR2 SVGAGI. This CDR3 comprises 14 residues. The CDR3 region has the DNA TGTGCCAGCAGACGGACTAGCGGGAGTAATGAGCAGTTCTTC. It yields the protein CASRRTSGSNEQFF.

This clone has only one observation. The V call is TRBV24-1, the J call TRBJ2-5, with 10 nucleotides matching TRBD2. The CDR3 covers 14 residues. With 12 bases clipped from V and 6 bases from J, the junction kept 12 bases outside the gene matches. Germline V gives CDR1 KGHDR, CDR2 SFDVKD. CDR3 coding DNA: TGTGCCGCACATTCAGGGACTAGCGCAAAGACCCAGTACTTC. It codes for CAAHSGTSAKTQYF.

V is TRBV14 and J is TRBJ1-2, with D perhaps TRBD1 (5 bases). V lost 6 bases to trimming and J lost 3 bases, with 14 bases between them. The CDR3 has 14 amino acids. In germline, CDR1 is SGHDN, CDR2 FVKESK. CDR3 DNA: TGTGCCAGCAGTGCCCGGGGGAAGTACTATGGCTACACCTTC. The encoded protein is CASSARGKYYGYTF.

This clone showed up just a few times. V usage is TRBV2 and J usage is TRBJ1-2, with D possibly being TRBD1 (5 bases). The germline V gene has CDR1 SNHLY and CDR2 FYNNEI. This CDR3 comprises 14 residues. V lost 8 bases and J lost 1, with 14 bases in between. The CDR3 loop reads CASLAGRNNYGYTF. CDR3 DNA sequence: TGTGCCAGCCTGGCGGGACGGAATAACTATGGCTACACCTTC.

This sequence joins TRBV19 and TRBJ2-5, with 9 bases fitting TRBD2. Trimming at V came to 3 bases and at J to 7 bases, leaving 6 bases not matched to a gene. The CDR3 is 14 amino acids. Germline loops: CDR1 LNHDA, CDR2 SQIVND (reference sequence). This chain's CDR3 is CASSMGGLAGTQYF. In nucleotides, the CDR3 is TGTGCCAGTAGTATGGGGGGACTAGCAGGGACCCAGTACTTC. Complete variable domain (other parts from reference TRBV19 and TRBJ2-5): DGGITQSPKYLFRKEGQNVTLSCEQNLNHDAMYWYRQDPGQGLRLIYYSQIVNDFQKGDIAEGYSVSREKKESFPLTVTSAQKNPTAFYLCASSMGGLAGTQYFGPGTRLLVL.

The chain recombines TRBV6-5 with TRBJ1-2; D gene unclear. V dropped 8 bases and J dropped 5 bases, with 18 bases sitting between them. Germline assignment: CDR1 MNHEY and CDR2 SVGAGI. The CDR3 loop spans 14 amino acids. The CDR3 nucleotides read TGTGCCAGCTCCCAAGTGAGGGCGCAGTATGGCTACACCTTC. It specifies CASSQVRAQYGYTF.

CDR3 in DNA: TGTGCCAGCAGTTCCGACAGGGTTGGTGGCTACACCTTC. Its protein is CASSSDRVGGYTF. This chain connects TRBV12-3 or TRBV12-4 to TRBJ1-2; 7 bases are a match to TRBD1. Germline trimming cut 4 bases from V and 7 bases from J; bases unmatched to any gene: 6. The CDR3 totals 13 residues.

The CDR3 nucleotides are TGTGCCAGCAGCCAAGACAGGGTGACCGGAAACACCATATATTTT. It codes for CASSQDRVTGNTIYF. The chain joins TRBV16 to TRBJ1-3, with 7 bases lining up with TRBD1. The CDR3 extends over 15 amino acids. Per germline, CDR1 KGHSY and CDR2 FQNENV. V was clipped by 2 bases and J by 4 bases; unmatched bases: 5.

This clone was observed once. The CDR3 DNA reads as TGTGCCAGCAGCTTAGCCGGGCCGACTAGTCAGCCCCAGCATTTT. This gives the protein CASSLAGPTSQPQHF. The rearrangement uses TRBV7-9 and TRBJ1-5; no clear D. The length of the CDR3 is 15 residues. V shed 0 bases and J shed 6 bases, with 12 bases lying between them. The germline V gene has CDR1 SEHNR and CDR2 FQNEAQ (reference sequence).

V gene TRBV4-3 combines with J gene TRBJ1-1; no clear D gene. Germline values: CDR1 LGHNA, CDR2 YSLEER. Trimming shortened V by 0 bases and J by 1 base, and 12 bases separated the two germline ends. The CDR3 has 16 residues. CDR3 sequence reads: CASSQDRKRGNTEAFF. The CDR3 DNA follows: TGCGCCAGCAGCCAAGATCGAAAACGGGGGAACACTGAAGCTTTCTTT.

V gene TRBV9 combines with J gene TRBJ1-1, with TRBD1 as a possible D gene (6 bases). The germline V gene encodes CDR1 SGDLS and CDR2 YYNGEE. This CDR3 has 17 residues. V was trimmed by 0 bases and J by 3 bases, leaving 18 bases between them. CDR3 bases: TGTGCCAGCAGCGTAGCTATGGGGACAATAGGGTACACTGAAGCTTTCTTT. This codes for CASSVAMGTIGYTEAFF.

The J gene is TRBJ2-4, the V gene TRBV2, with TRBD2 matching over 8 bases. Unmatched junction bases numbered 10, after V lost 3 bases and J lost 6 bases. Germline CDR1 SNHLY, CDR2 FYNNEI. The length of the CDR3 is 16 residues. In nucleotides, the CDR3 is TGTGCCAGCAGTGAGGTTGCGGGAGGCGTTGGAAACATTCAGTACTTC. It translates to CASSEVAGGVGNIQYF.

The gene calls are TRBV15 and TRBJ1-1; D may be TRBD1 (5 bases). The CDR3 is 14 amino acids. With 0 bases removed from V and 6 bases from J, the gap between germline ends came to 11 bases. Germline V CDR1 and CDR2: LNHNV, YYDKDF (reference sequence). CDR3 DNA sequence: TGTGCCACCAGCAGAGATGGGCCAGGGCCTGAAGCTTTCTTT. It encodes CATSRDGPGPEAFF.

The V gene is TRBV6-5, the J gene TRBJ1-1, with 9 bases lining up with TRBD1. This CDR3 comprises 14 residues. The V gene's germline CDR1 is MNHEY and CDR2 SVGAGI. Trimming cost V 8 bases and J 5 bases; bases outside gene matches: 9. The CDR3 loop is CASQSGQGRTEAFF. CDR3 in DNA: TGTGCCAGCCAATCGGGACAGGGCAGGACTGAAGCTTTCTTT.

The J gene is TRBJ2-1, the V gene TRBV4-2; 9 bases fit TRBD1. Germline CDR1 and CDR2: LGHNA and YNFKEQ. V lost 3 bases to trimming and J lost 1 base; unmatched junction nucleotides: 4. This CDR3 has 16 amino acids. The CDR3 sequence is CASSQDGTGSYNEQFF. In DNA form, the CDR3 reads TGTGCCAGCAGCCAGGACGGGACAGGGTCCTACAATGAGCAGTTCTTC.

J is TRBJ2-2 and V is TRBV3-1 (or the pseudogene TRBV3-2); 9 bases map to TRBD2. Trimming at V came to 4 bases and at J to 2 bases, leaving 2 bases not matched to a gene. Germline CDR1 is LGHDT and CDR2 is YNNKEL (reference sequence). The CDR3 has 15 residues. CDR3 DNA sequence: TGTGCCAGCAGCCCGACTAGCGGAAACACCGGGGAGCTGTTTTTT. It yields the protein CASSPTSGNTGELFF.

J is TRBJ1-3 and V is TRBV6-5; D uncertain. The CDR3 consists of 11 residues. Trimming shortened V by 6 bases and J by 8 bases, and 8 bases separated the two germline ends. Germline V CDR1 and CDR2: MNHEY, SVGAGI. CDR3 sequence: CASRVADTIYF. CDR3 bases: TGTGCCAGCAGGGTTGCGGACACCATATATTTT.

V gene TRBV11-2 combines with J gene TRBJ1-2; 8 nucleotides agree with TRBD1. This CDR3 is built from 13 residues. Germline V lookup: CDR1 SGHAT, CDR2 FQNNGV. V trimming: 4 bases; J trimming: 7 bases; junction bases outside the gene matches: 5. DNA of the CDR3: TGTGCCAGCAGCTCATCACAGGGGGTTGGCTACACCTTC. Protein product: CASSSSQGVGYTF.